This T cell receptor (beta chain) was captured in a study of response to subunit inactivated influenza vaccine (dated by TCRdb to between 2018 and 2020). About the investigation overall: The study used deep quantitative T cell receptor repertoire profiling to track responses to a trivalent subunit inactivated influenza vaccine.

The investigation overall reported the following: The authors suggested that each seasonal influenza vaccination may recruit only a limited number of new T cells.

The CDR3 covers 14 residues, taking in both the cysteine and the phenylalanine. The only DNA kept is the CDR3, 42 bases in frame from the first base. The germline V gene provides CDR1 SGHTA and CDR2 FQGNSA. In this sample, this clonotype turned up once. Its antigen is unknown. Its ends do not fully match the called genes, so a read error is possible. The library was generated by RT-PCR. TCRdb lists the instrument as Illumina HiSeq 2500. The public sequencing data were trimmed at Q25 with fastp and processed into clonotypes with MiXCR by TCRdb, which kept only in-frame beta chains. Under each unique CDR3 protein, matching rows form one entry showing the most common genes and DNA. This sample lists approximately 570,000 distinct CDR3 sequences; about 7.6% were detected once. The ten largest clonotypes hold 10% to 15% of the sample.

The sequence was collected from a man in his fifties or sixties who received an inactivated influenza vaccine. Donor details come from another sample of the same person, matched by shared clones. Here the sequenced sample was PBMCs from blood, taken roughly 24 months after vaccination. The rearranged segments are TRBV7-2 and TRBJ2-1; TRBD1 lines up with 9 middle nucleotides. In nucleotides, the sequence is TGTGCCCGCAGCTTACGGGACAGGGATTATGAGCAGTTCTTC. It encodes CARSLRDRDYEQFF.